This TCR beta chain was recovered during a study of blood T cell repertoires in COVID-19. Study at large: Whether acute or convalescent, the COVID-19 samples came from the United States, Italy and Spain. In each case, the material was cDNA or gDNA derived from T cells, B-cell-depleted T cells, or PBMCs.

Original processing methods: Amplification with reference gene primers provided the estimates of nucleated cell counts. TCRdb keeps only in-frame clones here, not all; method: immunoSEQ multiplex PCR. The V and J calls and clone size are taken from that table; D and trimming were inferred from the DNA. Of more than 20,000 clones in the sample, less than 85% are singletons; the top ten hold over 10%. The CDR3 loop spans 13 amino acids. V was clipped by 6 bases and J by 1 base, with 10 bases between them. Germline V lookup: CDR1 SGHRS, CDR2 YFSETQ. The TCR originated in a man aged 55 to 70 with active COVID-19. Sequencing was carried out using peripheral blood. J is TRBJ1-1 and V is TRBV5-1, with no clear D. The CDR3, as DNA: TGCGCCAGCACCGATCGGGGGAACACTGAAGCTTTCTTT. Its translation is CASTDRGNTEAFF.